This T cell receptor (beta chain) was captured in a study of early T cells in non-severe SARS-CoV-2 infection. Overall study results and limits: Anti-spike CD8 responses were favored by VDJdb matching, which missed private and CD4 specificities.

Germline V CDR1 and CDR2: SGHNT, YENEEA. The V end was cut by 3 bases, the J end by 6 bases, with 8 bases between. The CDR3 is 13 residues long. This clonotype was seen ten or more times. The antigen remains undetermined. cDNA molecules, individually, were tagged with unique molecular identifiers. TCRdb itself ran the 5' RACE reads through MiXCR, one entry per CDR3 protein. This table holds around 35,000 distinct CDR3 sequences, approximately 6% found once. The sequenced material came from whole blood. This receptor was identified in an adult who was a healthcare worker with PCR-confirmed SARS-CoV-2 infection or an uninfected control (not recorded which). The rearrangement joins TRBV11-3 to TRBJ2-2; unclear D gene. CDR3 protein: CASSLTFSGELFF. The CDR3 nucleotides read TGTGCCAGCAGCTTGACGTTCTCCGGGGAGCTGTTTTTT.